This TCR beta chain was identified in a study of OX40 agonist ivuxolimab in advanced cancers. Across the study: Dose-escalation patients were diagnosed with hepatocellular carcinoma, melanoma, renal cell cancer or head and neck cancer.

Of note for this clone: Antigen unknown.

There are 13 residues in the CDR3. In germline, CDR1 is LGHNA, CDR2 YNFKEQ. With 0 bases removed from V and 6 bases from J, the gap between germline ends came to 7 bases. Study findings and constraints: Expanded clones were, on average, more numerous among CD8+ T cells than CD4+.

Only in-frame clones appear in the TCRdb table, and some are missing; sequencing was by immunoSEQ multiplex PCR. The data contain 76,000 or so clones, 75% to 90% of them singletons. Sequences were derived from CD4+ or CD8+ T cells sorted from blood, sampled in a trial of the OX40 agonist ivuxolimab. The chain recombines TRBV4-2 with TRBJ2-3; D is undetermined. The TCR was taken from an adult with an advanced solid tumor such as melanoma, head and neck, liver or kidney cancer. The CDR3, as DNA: TGTGCCAGCAGCCAAGATAGCAAGGATACGCAGTATTTT. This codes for CASSQDSKDTQYF.